Listed here are 20 T cell receptor beta chains from one sample, sequenced in a study of blood T cell repertoires in COVID-19. Using immunoSEQ multiplex PCR, the repertoire was profiled, and TCRdb retains in-frame clones only, with some absent. The sample includes roughly 100,000 clones, over 80% seen only once; the top ten take about 17%. Material for sequencing was peripheral blood. The receptors come from a man older than 75 with acute or convalescent COVID-19.

The chain couples TRBV3-1 (or the pseudogene TRBV3-2) to TRBJ2-1, with D perhaps matching TRBD2 (6 bases). This CDR3 is 12 amino acids long. V shed 0 bases and J shed 12 bases, with 9 bases lying between them. From germline, CDR1 is LGHDT and CDR2 YNNKEL (reference sequence). For the CDR3, the DNA is TGTGCCAGCAGCCAAGAGCGGGGAAGGCAGTTCTTC. Its translation: CASSQERGRQFF.

The chain joins TRBV19 to TRBJ1-5, with 8 nucleotides matching TRBD1. Germline V gene lookup returns CDR1 LNHDA and CDR2 SQIVND (reference sequence). Unmatched junction bases numbered 12, after V lost 7 bases and J lost 4 bases. CDR3 size: 16 residues. CDR3 coding DNA: TGTGCCAGTATCCCCACAGGGGGTTCCATAAATCAGCCCCAGCATTTT. It is translated as CASIPTGGSINQPQHF.

The chain carries TRBV11-2 and TRBJ2-6; 10 bases map to TRBD1. CDR1 is SGHAT, CDR2 FQNNGV, per germline. CDR3 length: 17 residues. The J segment lost 0 bases and the V segment lost 5 bases, leaving 4 bases of the junction unmatched. For the CDR3, the DNA is TGTGCCAGCAGCCCCCGGACAGGGGGCTCTGGGGCCAACGTCCTGACTTTC. It specifies CASSPRTGGSGANVLTF.

This chain joins TRBV3-1 (or the pseudogene TRBV3-2) and TRBJ2-5; D is possibly TRBD1 (5 bases). Trimming shortened V by 5 bases and J by 5 bases, and 18 bases separated the two germline ends. From germline, CDR1 is LGHDT and CDR2 YNNKEL (reference sequence). CDR3 length equals 15 residues. Here the CDR3 reads CASSNPTRWGETQYF. CDR3 coding DNA: TGTGCCAGCAGCAACCCGACTCGATGGGGCGAGACCCAGTACTTC.

The genes are TRBV30 and TRBJ2-5; perhaps TRBD1 as D (6 bases). Germline V gene data show CDR1 as GTSNPN and CDR2 as SVGIG (reference sequence). The CDR3 covers 15 residues. V was pared by 1 base and J by 5 bases, with 17 bases between. The CDR3 loop reads CAWSEWQGYSETQYF. The CDR3 nucleotides read TGTGCCTGGAGTGAGTGGCAGGGGTATAGTGAGACCCAGTACTTC.

The chain recombines TRBV9 with TRBJ2-5; tentatively, D is TRBD1 (5 bases). CDR3 size: 13 residues. Trimming stripped 4 bases from V and 0 bases from J, with 7 bases between. Germline assignment: CDR1 SGDLS and CDR2 YYNGEE. The CDR3 DNA reads TGTGCCAGCAGCAGACAGTACCAAGAGACCCAGTACTTC. Translated, it gives CASSRQYQETQYF.

This clone appeared a few times. The rearrangement uses TRBV7-2 and TRBJ2-7; 8 bases are shared with TRBD1. Trimming cost V 1 base and J 6 bases; bases outside gene matches: 5. Germline CDR1 is SGHTA and CDR2 is FQGNSA. The CDR3 contains 14 residues. The CDR3 bases are TGTGCCAGCAGCTTAGGTCGCAGGGGGCGCGAGCAGTACTTC. It is translated as CASSLGRRGREQYF. Together with reference TRBV7-2 and TRBJ2-7, the CDR3 gives the full variable domain: GAGVSQSPSNKVTEKGKDVELRCDPISGHTALYWYRQSLGQGLEFLIYFQGNSAPDKSGLPSDRFSAERTGGSVSTLTIQRTQQEDSAVYLCASSLGRRGREQYFGPGTRLTVT.

The J gene is TRBJ2-2, the V gene TRBV20-1, with 9 bases fitting TRBD2. CDR3 length: 15 residues. CDR1 is DFQATT and CDR2 is SNEGSKA in the germline V gene (reference sequence). V was pared by 3 bases and J by 6 bases, with 8 bases of the junction left unmatched. For the CDR3, the DNA is TGCAGTGCTAGTCAGGGCGGGAGGGCCCCCGGGGAGCTGTTTTTT. It yields the protein CSASQGGRAPGELFF.

V gene TRBV7-9 combines with J gene TRBJ1-4; a possible D gene is TRBD1 (5 bases). This CDR3 region has 15 residues. Between the trimmed V and J ends, which lost 5 bases and 7 bases, there was a span of 17 bases. The germline V gene has CDR1 SEHNR and CDR2 FQNEAQ (reference sequence). The CDR3 here is CASSPSGDSTEKLFF. CDR3 DNA: TGTGCCAGCAGCCCCTCGGGCGACAGCACTGAAAAACTGTTTTTT. Full variable domain (rest looked up from reference TRBV7-9 and TRBJ1-4): DTGVSQNPRHKITKRGQNVTFRCDPISEHNRLYWYRQTLGQGPEFLTYFQNEAQLEKSRLLSDRFSAERPKGSFSTLEIQRTEQGDSAMYLCASSPSGDSTEKLFFGSGTQLSVL.

The rearrangement links TRBV27 to TRBJ2-2; possible D gene TRBD1, 6 bases. From germline, CDR1 is MNHEY and CDR2 SMNVEV (reference sequence). This CDR3 has 15 amino acids. Trimming cost V 6 bases and J 3 bases, with 14 bases left between them. The CDR3 sequence is CASRENRVHTGELFF. The CDR3 nucleotides are TGTGCCAGCAGAGAGAACAGGGTGCACACCGGGGAGCTGTTTTTT.

The chain combines TRBV7-2 with TRBJ2-6, with 7 bases lining up with TRBD1. CDR3 length equals 15 residues. CDR1 and CDR2 (germline): SGHTA, FQGNSA. Trimming took 5 bases from V and 8 from J; bases not matched to a gene: 9. CDR3 in DNA: TGTGCCAGCAGCAACCGACAGGGCCCGACCAACGTCCTGACTTTC. It encodes CASSNRQGPTNVLTF.

This clone was seen once. The chain is built from TRBV28 and TRBJ2-5, with TRBD1 matching 9 bases. The V gene's germline CDR1 is MDHEN and CDR2 SYDVKM. J gave up 4 bases and V 4 bases, and 7 bases lay outside the gene matches. The CDR3 sequence is 15 residues long. The CDR3 DNA follows: TGTGCCAGCAGTTCTCTCGGGACAGGGCGAGAGACCCAGTACTTC. Its protein is CASSSLGTGRETQYF.

V usage is TRBV6-4 and J usage is TRBJ2-1, with TRBD2 matching over 7 bases. CDR1 is MRHNA, CDR2 SNTAGT, per germline. The CDR3 sequence is 15 residues long. Germline trimming cut 6 bases from V and 4 bases from J; bases unmatched to any gene: 9. The CDR3 sequence: CASSPGAGTYNEQFF. The CDR3, as DNA: TGTGCCAGCAGCCCGGGAGCGGGGACTTACAATGAGCAGTTCTTC.

This clone is a singleton in its sample. The genes are TRBV7-2 and TRBJ2-2, with a weak D call TRBD1 (5 bases). Trimming left V 1 base short and J 4 bases short, with 7 bases between. The germline gives CDR1 SGHTA, CDR2 FQGNSA. This CDR3 comprises 14 residues. CDR3 nucleotide sequence: TGTGCCAGCAGCTTAGGACAGACCACCGGGGAGCTGTTTTTT. Its protein is CASSLGQTTGELFF.

The chain combines TRBV11-2 with TRBJ1-1, with D possibly matching TRBD1 (5 bases). Trimming pared 1 base from V and 8 bases from J, leaving 17 bases between. Germline assignment: CDR1 SGHAT and CDR2 FQNNGV. CDR3 size: 15 residues. The CDR3 spells CASSLGGDSYFEAFF. The CDR3 coding sequence is TGTGCCAGCAGCTTAGGAGGAGACAGCTACTTCGAAGCTTTCTTT.

V is TRBV10-3 and J is TRBJ1-6; D not certain. V gave up 4 bases and J gave up 7 bases, with 17 bases separating them. The CDR3 has 16 amino acids. Germline CDR1 and CDR2: ENHRY and SYGVKD. Here the CDR3 DNA reads TGTGCCATCAGTGGGACTGGGTCAGGCCCAAATTCACCCCTCCACTTT. Encoded protein: CAISGTGSGPNSPLHF.

J is TRBJ1-4 and V is TRBV9; D unclear. The CDR3 is 14 residues long. Trimming removed 4 bases from V and 8 bases from J, with 15 bases in between. CDR1 and CDR2 (germline): SGDLS, YYNGEE. The CDR3: CASSSPPPGEKLFF. The CDR3 DNA reads TGTGCCAGCAGCTCCCCACCCCCCGGGGAAAAACTGTTTTTT. Using reference TRBV9 and TRBJ1-4 for the parts outside the CDR3, the full variable domain is DSGVTQTPKHLITATGQRVTLRCSPRSGDLSVYWYQQSLDQGLQFLIQYYNGEERAKGNILERFSAQQFPDLHSELNLSSLELGDSALYFCASSSPPPGEKLFFGSGTQLSVL.

The chain joins TRBV18 to TRBJ2-1; tentatively, D is TRBD1 (6 bases). The CDR3 loop spans 13 amino acids. Germline assignment: CDR1 KGHSH and CDR2 LQKENI. V was cut by 6 bases and J by 4 bases, with 10 bases left in between. DNA of the CDR3: TGTGCCAGCTCCCATGGACAGTACAATGAGCAGTTCTTC. Encoded protein: CASSHGQYNEQFF.

This clone has more than one count but fewer than ten. The chain carries TRBV7-8 and TRBJ2-2, with a weak D call TRBD2 (6 bases). The CDR3 totals 16 residues. Per the germline V gene, CDR1 is SGHVS and CDR2 is FQNEAQ. V dropped 1 base and J dropped 6 bases, with 15 bases sitting between them. The CDR3 bases are TGTGCCAGCAGCTTAGGAGGCCCCGGGGACTCCGGGGAGCTGTTTTTT. This gives the protein CASSLGGPGDSGELFF.

This rearrangement joins TRBV10-2 to TRBJ1-6; no clear D. V was clipped by 7 bases and J by 4 bases, with 8 bases between them. Germline-derived CDR1 and CDR2 are WSHSY and SAAADI. The CDR3 totals 13 residues. CDR3 DNA sequence: TGCGCCAGCAATACACAGTATAATTCACCCCTCCACTTT. It yields the protein CASNTQYNSPLHF.